This note documents a single T cell receptor (beta chain) sequence. Its antigen is as yet unknown. These data come from a study of shared clonotypes between healthy human individuals. Study details: Per donor, CD8 memory used one plate, CD8 naive used two, CD4 memory used three and CD4 naive used three.

CD4+ cells were split into CD45RA+ naive and CD45RA-negative memory subsets. General study findings and limits: The genetic and exposure-history diversity represented was limited by few donors.

Profiling relied on immunoSEQ multiplex PCR, and the TCRdb table lists in-frame clones only, not all of them. The sample holds some 1 million clones; around 76% are singletons and the top ten take about 1.4%. In germline, CDR1 is SGHTA, CDR2 FQGNSA. The V gene lost 4 bases and the J gene lost 4 bases, with 14 bases spanning the gap. There are 14 residues in the CDR3. This rearrangement joins TRBV7-2 to TRBJ2-7; D may match TRBD1 or TRBD2 (5 bases each). Sequenced: memory CD4+ T cells sorted from blood. Subset given: CD45RA-negative fraction. The sequence was obtained from a man aged 18 to 29 in good health. CDR3 sequence reads: CASSSGTRKYEQYF. CDR3 DNA sequence: TGTGCCAGCAGCTCCGGGACCCGCAAATACGAGCAGTACTTC.